The 20 T cell receptor beta chains below were found in one sample sequenced in a study of T-cell reconstitution after alpha-beta-depleted transplantation in children listed by TCRdb under 2016. Preparation of the library involved PCR. For sequencing, an Illumina HiSeq 2500 was employed. Molecular barcoding was employed in the preparation of TCR libraries, with unique molecular identifiers being used to normalize TCRbeta repertoire quantification. TCRdb reanalyzed the raw reads on its own, using fastp at Q25 for trimming and MiXCR for clone calling, and kept in-frame beta chains. Rows are combined by CDR3 protein, so each entry shows the most common genes and DNA. For this sample there are 700,000 or so distinct CDR3 sequences; around 13% appear just once. The leading ten clones occupy 0.79% of the sample. The treatment or condition label for this specimen denotes: allogeneic hematopoietic cell transplantation with graft depleted of TCRalphabeta T cells and CD19 B cells.

This sample comprised PBMCs, obtained before TCRalphabeta/CD19-depleted stem cell transplant. These TCRs come from a girl aged 2 to 10 with congenital amegakaryocytic thrombocytopenia, due to receive a stem cell transplant.

This clonotype was counted a few times. At one end the junction does not follow the germline gene, possibly because of a read error. The chain uses TRBV20-1 and TRBJ2-1, with 10 bases aligning to TRBD2. Germline CDR1 reads DFQATT; CDR2 reads SNEGSKA (reference sequence). There are 17 residues in the CDR3. The CDR3 sequence is CCARGSSSGGSYNEQFF. The CDR3 DNA sequence: TGCTGTGCTAGGGGCTCTTCTAGCGGGGGCTCCTACAATGAGCAGTTCTTC.

Notes on this clonotype: A much larger clonotype is one base distant, so this may be a read error. V gene TRBV2 combines with J gene TRBJ2-1; D is unclear. The germline gives CDR1 SNHLY, CDR2 FYNNEI. The CDR3 has 18 amino acids. DNA for the CDR3: TGTACCAGCAGCCCCCCGGGCCACACTCTATGGTCCTACAATGAGCAGTTCTTC. This encodes CTSSPPGHTLWSYNEQFF.

The sample holds many counts of this clonotype. The genes are TRBV5-1 and TRBJ2-7; TRBD2 matches at 8 bases. The CDR3 is 15 residues long. Germline V gene lookup returns CDR1 SGHRS and CDR2 YFSETQ. V shed 3 bases, J shed 1 base, and the junction held 6 bases outside the gene matches. CDR3 nucleotides: TGCGCCAGCAGCTGGAGCGGGGGACCGTCCTACGAGCAGTACTTC. It yields the protein CASSWSGGPSYEQYF.

The chain has TRBV29-1 and TRBJ2-1; 13 positions match TRBD2. Germline assignment: CDR1 SQVTM and CDR2 ANQGSEA. V trimming: 4 bases; J trimming: 10 bases; junction bases outside the gene matches: 7. CDR3 length equals 14 residues. This chain's CDR3 is CSVVRLAGGNEQFF. The CDR3 coding sequence is TGCAGCGTTGTAAGACTAGCGGGAGGAAACGAGCAGTTCTTC.

In this sample, this clonotype turned up many times. This CDR3 is CASSLPGGVGNTEAFF. CDR3 coding DNA: TGTGCCAGCAGCTTGCCCGGGGGCGTCGGGAACACTGAAGCTTTCTTT. The rearrangement uses TRBV5-6 and TRBJ1-1, with D perhaps matching TRBD1 (6 bases). The germline V and J ends were trimmed by 1 base and 1 base, with 14 bases remaining between them. The CDR3 sequence is 16 residues long. In germline, CDR1 is SGHDT, CDR2 YYEEEE. Full variable domain (missing parts from reference TRBV5-6 and TRBJ1-1): DAGVTQSPTHLIKTRGQQVTLRCSPKSGHDTVSWYQQALGQGPQFIFQYYEEEERQRGNFPDRFSGHQFPNYSSELNVNALLLGDSALYLCASSLPGGVGNTEAFFGQGTRLTVV.

V usage is TRBV15 and J usage is TRBJ2-1; D remains unclear. The CDR3 spans 17 residues. V was shortened by 7 bases and J by 0 bases, with 19 bases between the two germline ends. Germline values: CDR1 LNHNV, CDR2 YYDKDF (reference sequence). The CDR3 region has the DNA TGTGCCACCACCCGCGACCCTTCCTTTAGCTCCTACAATGAGCAGTTCTTC. Translated: CATTRDPSFSSYNEQFF.

This clonotype was detected many times. The V and J genes are TRBV20-1 and TRBJ2-7; TRBD2 matches at 7 bases. The V gene's germline CDR1 is DFQATT and CDR2 SNEGSKA (reference sequence). The CDR3 has 18 amino acids. The V and J ends lost 0 bases and 0 bases, in that order; junction bases with no gene match: 14. CDR3 sequence reads: CSARDRGDHYWGSYEQYF. The CDR3 bases are TGCAGTGCTAGAGATCGGGGGGACCACTATTGGGGCTCCTACGAGCAGTACTTC.

This clonotype was observed a few times. V is TRBV7-9 and J is TRBJ1-1, with D possibly matching TRBD1 (5 bases). Trimming left V 4 bases short and J 1 base short, with 7 bases between. Germline CDR1 SEHNR, CDR2 FQNEAQ (reference sequence). The CDR3 consists of 13 residues. CDR3 DNA: TGTGCCAGCAGCTCAGGGAAGAACACTGAAGCTTTCTTT. This encodes CASSSGKNTEAFF.

The genes are TRBV20-1 and TRBJ2-7; D is perhaps TRBD2 (5 bases). The germline CDR1 and CDR2 sequences are DFQATT and SNEGSKA (reference sequence). Trimming took 2 bases from V and 3 from J, leaving 29 bases between them. CDR3 length equals 19 residues. The CDR3, as DNA: TGCAGTGCTAGAACCCCGGGATTTTGTCGGTGTAGTAGCCACTACGAGCAGTACTTC. Protein product: CSARTPGFCRCSSHYEQYF.

This clonotype has a count of ten or more. V usage is TRBV28 and J usage is TRBJ2-7, with D possibly TRBD1 on 5 matching bases. The CDR3 is made up of 13 amino acids. Trimming took 5 bases from V and 6 from J, leaving 14 bases between them. Germline CDR1 is MDHEN and CDR2 is SYDVKM. The CDR3 DNA reads TGTGCCAGCAGTGCCTACGACAGTCCCGAGCAGTACTTC. This translates into CASSAYDSPEQYF.

The chain combines TRBV19 with TRBJ1-2, with D perhaps matching TRBD1 (6 bases). Germline V gives CDR1 LNHDA, CDR2 SQIVND (reference sequence). This CDR3 has 17 residues. The V end was cut by 8 bases, the J end by 2 bases, with 24 bases between. In DNA, the CDR3 is TGTGCCAGTGGCCGGGGGGGCAGTTCCCCCTCCAACTATGGCTACACCTTC. Translating gives CASGRGGSSPSNYGYTF. Filled out from reference TRBV19 and TRBJ1-2, the complete variable domain reads DGGITQSPKYLFRKEGQNVTLSCEQNLNHDAMYWYRQDPGQGLRLIYYSQIVNDFQKGDIAEGYSVSREKKESFPLTVTSAQKNPTAFYLCASGRGGSSPSNYGYTFGSGTRLTVV.

This clonotype was picked up many times. The chain carries TRBV20-1 and TRBJ2-1, with 7 bases fitting TRBD1. The length of the CDR3 is 15 residues. Germline CDR1 reads DFQATT; CDR2 reads SNEGSKA (reference sequence). V trimming: 0 bases; J trimming: 8 bases; junction bases outside the gene matches: 10. DNA of the CDR3: TGCAGTGCTAGAGAACCGGGACAGCGTATCGATGAGCAGTTCTTC. Encoded protein: CSAREPGQRIDEQFF.

The V call is TRBV5-6, the J call TRBJ2-1, with 7 bases lining up with TRBD1. After removal of 0 bases from V and 5 bases from J, the junction contained 8 bases not matched to a gene. The CDR3 sequence is 16 residues long. Germline V gene lookup returns CDR1 SGHDT and CDR2 YYEEEE. The CDR3 reads CASSLAQGDDDNEQFF. CDR3 DNA sequence: TGTGCCAGCAGCTTGGCCCAGGGGGACGATGACAATGAGCAGTTCTTC.

This clonotype was seen ten or more times. The rearrangement joins TRBV4-2 to TRBJ2-2; 7 positions match TRBD2. In germline, CDR1 is LGHNA, CDR2 YNFKEQ. The CDR3 is 15 residues long. J was trimmed by 1 base and V by 8 bases; bases with no gene match: 7. The CDR3 DNA follows: TGTGCCAGCGGACTAGGGGTCCTGAACACCGGGGAGCTGTTTTTT. Its translation: CASGLGVLNTGELFF.

The V and J genes are TRBV6-5 and TRBJ2-7, with 7 bases fitting TRBD2. Looked up from germline, CDR1 is MNHEY and CDR2 is SVGAGI. The CDR3 covers 14 residues. V lost 0 bases to trimming and J lost 7 bases; unmatched junction nucleotides: 6. The CDR3 nucleotides are TGTGCCAGCAGTTACTCGGGGGGGTCCGATGAGCAGTACTTC. This gives the protein CASSYSGGSDEQYF.

This clonotype was picked up a small number of times. The V gene is TRBV7-9, the J gene TRBJ2-4, with D possibly matching TRBD1 (6 bases). Germline loops: CDR1 SEHNR, CDR2 FQNEAQ (reference sequence). The V gene lost 5 bases and the J gene lost 4 bases, with 15 bases spanning the gap. The CDR3 has 15 amino acids. CDR3 nucleotides: TGTGCCAGCAGCGGCAGGGGTTTTCCAAAAAACATTCAGTACTTC. Its protein product is CASSGRGFPKNIQYF.

This clonotype was observed a few times. The rearrangement uses TRBV29-1 and TRBJ2-1; 9 nucleotides line up with TRBD2. The V segment lost 1 base and the J segment 5 bases; nucleotides outside the gene matches: 9. Germline loops: CDR1 SQVTM, CDR2 ANQGSEA. CDR3 length equals 16 residues. The CDR3 DNA follows: TGCAGCGTTGAAGGTCCCGTGGGGACTAGCCACAATGAGCAGTTCTTC. This encodes CSVEGPVGTSHNEQFF.

This clonotype was observed once. Sequence at one end of the junction differs from germline and may be a read error. CDR3 region: CASSTGGNQPQRF. The CDR3 bases are TGTGCCAGCTCGACAGGGGGAAACCAGCCCCAGCGTTTT. The chain couples TRBV4-2 to TRBJ1-5, with 9 bases identical to TRBD1. The CDR3 runs 13 residues. Germline V lookup: CDR1 LGHNA, CDR2 YNFKEQ.

This clonotype was counted a few times. This chain joins TRBV29-1 and TRBJ2-1; 15 bases fit TRBD2. The CDR3 length is 13 residues. CDR1 is SQVTM and CDR2 is ANQGSEA in the germline V gene. J was trimmed by 12 bases and V by 6 bases; bases with no gene match: 6. CDR3 sequence (DNA): TGCAGCGTCGCGGGACTAGCGGGAGGTGGGCAGTTCTTC. It translates to CSVAGLAGGGQFF.

Only a few counts were recorded for this clonotype. V usage is TRBV7-8 and J usage is TRBJ2-7; D unclear. Germline V gene sequence: CDR1 SGHVS, CDR2 FQNEAQ. The V gene lost 2 bases and the J gene lost 1 base, with 9 bases spanning the gap. The CDR3 runs to 14 residues. The CDR3, as DNA: TGTGCCAGCAGCTTATTAGTTCTTTCCTACGAGCAGTACTTC. It is translated as CASSLLVLSYEQYF.